This T cell receptor beta chain emerged from a study of blood T cell repertoires in COVID-19. Overall study context: Collection of acute and convalescent COVID-19 samples took place in the United States, Italy and Spain. The analysed material was cDNA or gDNA that came from T cells, B-cell-depleted T cells, or PBMCs.

A Seattle source enrolled patients during active infection and followed them longitudinally. Germline V gene sequence: CDR1 MNHEY, CDR2 SMNVEV (reference sequence). This CDR3 comprises 16 residues. The junction had 6 bases not matched to a gene; V was cut back by 5 bases and J by 2 bases. In the original processing: Reference gene primer amplification gave estimated nucleated cell counts. Clones were read by immunoSEQ multiplex PCR, and TCRdb kept only the in-frame ones, dropping some. V, J and clone size reflect that table, while D and trimming were determined from the DNA. The data contain about 370,000 clones, 89% of them singletons.

The chain is built from TRBV27 and TRBJ2-6; the match to TRBD1 covers 7 bases. Sequenced: peripheral blood. This clonotype was sampled from a woman between 25 and 40 years old with COVID-19, enrolled during active disease. The CDR3 region has the DNA TGTGCCAGCAGTCCCTCGACAGGGACTGGGGCCAACGTCCTGACTTTC. This encodes CASSPSTGTGANVLTF.